These T cell receptor beta chains were read from a single sample in a study of post-analysis software for immune sequencing data. One entry per CDR3 protein, called by TCRdb with MiXCR from the PCR reads. The sample includes roughly 870,000 distinct CDR3 sequences, 53% of them seen just once. The specimen sequenced was blood. The receptors shown here come from a girl aged 10-17 years with multiple sclerosis. Each CDR3 is given with its conserved first and last residue. The D gene is left open where the match is weak. Part of the rows lack a size; the others show once, few, many or a class for expanded clones.

D: TRBD1; V: TRBV10-3; J: TRBJ2-1; size: .; CDR3: CAISAATGRNEQFF; DNA: TGTGCCATCAGTGCGGCGACAGGGCGGAATGAGCAGTTCTTC
D: .; V: TRBV7-9; J: TRBJ2-5; size: .; CDR3: CASSSTGTEQETQYF; DNA: TGTGCCAGCAGCTCAACCGGGACGGAACAAGAGACCCAGTACTTC
D: .; V: TRBV12-3/TRBV12-4; J: TRBJ2-3; size: .; CDR3: CASSIMTDTQYF; DNA: TGTGCCAGCAGTATAATGACAGATACGCAGTATTTT
D: .; V: TRBV12-3/TRBV12-4; J: TRBJ1-1; size: few; CDR3: CASRGGIKKNTEAFF; DNA: TGTGCCAGCCGTGGGGGGATCAAGAAGAACACTGAAGCTTTCTTT
D: TRBD2; V: TRBV5-1; J: TRBJ2-7; size: .; CDR3: CASSGSSGGPSYEQYF; DNA: TGCGCCAGCAGCGGAAGTAGCGGGGGGCCGTCCTACGAGCAGTACTTC
D: TRBD1; V: TRBV10-3; J: TRBJ1-2; size: .; CDR3: CAISESRDSPARYYGYTF; DNA: TGTGCCATCAGTGAGTCCCGGGACAGCCCCGCTAGATACTATGGCTACACCTTC
D: TRBD1; V: TRBV4-1; J: TRBJ2-7; size: .; CDR3: CASSQAVGQGRYEQYF; DNA: TGCGCCAGCAGCCAAGCAGTGGGACAGGGGCGCTACGAGCAGTACTTC
D: .; V: TRBV12-3/TRBV12-4; J: TRBJ1-2; size: .; CDR3: CASSLVPTVHTF; DNA: TGTGCCAGCAGTTTAGTCCCCACCGTCCACACCTTC
D: .; V: TRBV5-1; J: TRBJ2-7; size: many; CDR3: CASSLVGGAYEQYF; DNA: TGCGCCAGCAGCTTGGTGGGAGGCGCCTACGAGCAGTACTTC
D: TRBD2; V: TRBV7-9; J: TRBJ2-1; size: .; CDR3: CASSPPPTGGEQFF; DNA: TGTGCCAGCAGTCCCCCGCCCACGGGGGGTGAGCAGTTCTTC
D: .; V: TRBV12-3/TRBV12-4; J: TRBJ2-5; size: few; CDR3: CASSTQGTGGETQYF; DNA: TGTGCCAGCAGTACACAGGGCACTGGAGGAGAGACCCAGTACTTC
D: .; V: TRBV18; J: TRBJ2-1; size: once; CDR3: CASSNRLALDNEQFF; DNA: TGTGCCAGCTCTAATCGGCTAGCTTTAGACAATGAGCAGTTCTTC
D: .; V: TRBV10-3; J: TRBJ1-1; size: .; CDR3: CAISETELTIWAFF; DNA: TGTGCCATCAGTGAAACCGAGCTAACAATTTGGGCTTTCTTT
D: TRBD1; V: TRBV5-6; J: TRBJ2-7; size: .; CDR3: CASSSDPGQGAYEQYF; DNA: TGTGCCAGCAGCTCCGATCCGGGACAGGGTGCCTACGAGCAGTACTTC
D: TRBD2; V: TRBV20-1; J: TRBJ2-7; size: .; CDR3: CSASFVSGPKDYEQYF; DNA: TGCAGTGCTAGTTTTGTTAGCGGGCCCAAGGACTACGAGCAGTACTTC
D: .; V: TRBV6-5; J: TRBJ1-2; size: few; CDR3: CASSQGGVGGYTF; DNA: TGTGCCAGCAGCCAAGGGGGGGTAGGGGGCTACACCTTC
D: .; V: TRBV7-2; J: TRBJ2-5; size: few; CDR3: CASSFVLQETQYF; DNA: TGTGCCAGCAGCTTTGTATTACAAGAGACCCAGTACTTC
D: .; V: TRBV4-1; J: TRBJ2-5; size: .; CDR3: CASSQDWGETQYF; DNA: TGCGCCAGCAGCCAAGATTGGGGAGAGACCCAGTACTTC
D: .; V: TRBV18; J: TRBJ2-4; size: once; CDR3: CASSPTRAPEMGIQYF; DNA: TGTGCCAGCTCACCAACCCGGGCACCGGAGATGGGCATTCAGTACTTC
D: TRBD2; V: TRBV29-1; J: TRBJ2-7; size: few; CDR3: CSVEGVAGESYEQYF; DNA: TGCAGCGTCGAAGGGGTAGCGGGGGAAAGCTACGAGCAGTACTTC
D: .; V: TRBV20-1; J: TRBJ2-4; size: .; CDR3: CSATAGLLAKNIQYF; DNA: TGCAGTGCTACCGCAGGCTTACTAGCCAAAAACATTCAGTACTTC
D: .; V: TRBV7-9; J: TRBJ1-4; size: .; CDR3: CASSPSPEKLFF; DNA: TGTGCCAGCTCACCTAGCCCGGAAAAACTGTTTTTT
D: .; V: TRBV27; J: TRBJ2-1; size: few; CDR3: CASSSNRASRGHEQFF; DNA: TGTGCCAGCAGTTCCAACCGGGCCTCTAGGGGCCATGAGCAGTTCTTC